This TCR beta chain came from a study of immune heterogeneity within non-small cell lung tumors. Study as a whole: Tumor histology was classified as squamous cell carcinoma in a few cases, non-squamous carcinoma in over nine and not otherwise specified in 1.

Study observations and caveats: Local tumor mutational burden correlated moderately but significantly with local T-cell clonality (R roughly 0.36). Between individual patients, the high-frequency T-cell receptor beta clonotypes largely differed.

Per sample, roughly 600 ng of bulk tumor genomic DNA was the template used. Several biopsies per primary tumor were taken during surgery, spaced as far apart as possible. Patients underwent curative surgery for untreated, newly diagnosed non-small cell lung cancer. Newly diagnosed non-small cell lung cancer patients undergoing curative-intent surgery served as donors. V lost 4 bases and J 0 bases, leaving 10 bases between the germline ends. The length of the CDR3 is 15 residues. Germline V CDR1 and CDR2: MNHNS, SASEGT. In this sample, this clonotype turned up a few times. Its target is unknown. The TCR beta CDR3 region was amplified by multiplex PCR employing 32 V and 13 J primers. MiXCR, run by TCRdb on the multiplex PCR reads, gives a single entry per CDR3 protein. Of about 6,000 distinct CDR3 sequences in the sample, roughly a fifth are singletons; the top ten hold around 15%.

The V and J genes are TRBV6-1 and TRBJ2-1; no definite D call. This clonotype was obtained from a man aged 55 to 70 with non-small cell lung cancer. The specimen was lung tumor tissue. The CDR3 DNA follows: TGTGCCAGCAGTGGTTGGGTTGGCTCCTACAATGAGCAGTTCTTC. It codes for CASSGWVGSYNEQFF.